Presented here are 13 T cell receptor beta chains from one specimen sequenced in a study of T-cell reconstitution after alpha-beta-depleted transplantation in children. Unique molecular identifiers were used in preparing the TCRbeta library. From the PCR reads, TCRdb called clonotypes with MiXCR, one entry per CDR3 protein. This table holds a few hundred thousand distinct CDR3 sequences, under 15% found once. The starting material was PBMCs from the stem cell graft donor, obtained from the stem cell graft. Receptors were obtained from a human donor who donated a stem cell graft to a child with combined immunodeficiency.

This clonotype has ten or more counts. The chain uses TRBV4-3 and TRBJ2-3; TRBD2 matches at 8 bases. J was trimmed by 2 bases and V by 1 base; bases with no gene match: 8. The CDR3 spans 17 residues. From germline, CDR1 is LGHNA and CDR2 YSLEER. The CDR3 DNA is TGCGCCAGCAGCCAAGTCCAGCGGGAGTCCAACACAGATACGCAGTATTTT. Translated: CASSQVQRESNTDTQYF.

This clonotype has at least ten counts. J is TRBJ2-2 and V is TRBV5-5; D possibly matches TRBD1 or TRBD2 (5 bases each). This CDR3 has 14 residues. V was clipped by 2 bases and J by 4 bases, with 9 bases between them. CDR1 is SGHKS and CDR2 is YYEKEE in the germline V gene (reference sequence). The CDR3 reads CASSFGGTTGELFF. CDR3 nucleotides: TGTGCCAGCAGCTTTGGGGGAACCACCGGGGAGCTGTTTTTT.

The genes are TRBV30 and TRBJ2-1; TRBD1 or TRBD2 may be the D gene (5 bases each). This CDR3 region has 14 residues. Germline-derived CDR1 and CDR2 are GTSNPN and SVGIG (reference sequence). Trimming removed 0 bases at V and 3 bases at J, with 9 bases between. The CDR3 here is CAWSVRGSYNEQFF. Written as DNA, the CDR3 is TGTGCCTGGAGTGTACGGGGCAGCTACAATGAGCAGTTCTTC. Looking up the rest from reference TRBV30 and TRBJ2-1 gives the full variable domain: SQTIHQWPATLVQPVGSPLSLECTVEGTSNPNLYWYRQAAGRGLQLLFYSVGIGQISSEVPQNLSASRPQDRQFILSSKKLLLSDSGFYLCAWSVRGSYNEQFFGPGTRLTVL.

This clonotype has just a few counts. J is TRBJ2-1 and V is TRBV12-3 or TRBV12-4; tentatively, D is TRBD1 or TRBD2 (5 bases each). The CDR3 spans 14 residues. Trimming removed 7 bases at V and 8 bases at J, with 18 bases between. In DNA, the CDR3 is TGTGCCAGCACCCCGGGACCTATGTTGGATGAGCAGTTCTTC. It specifies CASTPGPMLDEQFF.

Ten or more counts support this clonotype. The chain combines TRBV6-2 or TRBV6-3 with TRBJ2-2; no definite D call. The germline V and J ends were trimmed by 2 bases and 7 bases, with 8 bases remaining between them. CDR1 MNHEY and CDR2 SVGEGT come from the germline V gene. The CDR3 covers 13 residues. The CDR3 reads CASSYNRRGELFF. In DNA form, the CDR3 reads TGTGCCAGCAGTTACAACCGTCGCGGGGAGCTGTTTTTT.

This clonotype appeared many times. The rearrangement uses TRBV25-1 and TRBJ1-2; TRBD1 might be the D (5 bases). The CDR3 has 15 residues. V was pared by 3 bases and J by 8 bases, with 19 bases between. Germline CDR1 MGHDK, CDR2 SYGVNS. CDR3 in DNA: TGTGCCAGCAGTGATCAAGAAAAGGGGACGTACGGCTACACCTTC. Its protein is CASSDQEKGTYGYTF.

The J gene is TRBJ2-5, the V gene TRBV20-1; 8 positions match TRBD1. This CDR3 spans 17 amino acids. Germline V gives CDR1 DFQATT, CDR2 SNEGSKA (reference sequence). V trimming: 7 bases; J trimming: 6 bases; junction bases outside the gene matches: 22. In DNA form, the CDR3 reads TGCAGTGTTCAGGTCCGAGGCGGACAGGGATTTCGGAAGACCCAGTACTTC. It translates to CSVQVRGGQGFRKTQYF.

This chain links TRBV6-5 with TRBJ2-3, with 8 bases matching TRBD1. CDR1 and CDR2 (germline): MNHEY, SVGAGI. The ends lost 2 bases at V and 1 base at J; junction bases unmatched: 5. This CDR3 is 16 amino acids long. The chain's CDR3 is CASSYVGQGGTDTQYF. The CDR3 DNA reads TGTGCCAGCAGTTACGTCGGACAGGGTGGCACAGATACGCAGTATTTT.

This clonotype was counted a few times. The CDR3 loop reads CASSPHLVYEQYF. DNA for the CDR3: TGTGCCAGCAGTCCCCATCTTGTATACGAGCAGTACTTC. The V call is TRBV27, the J call TRBJ2-7; D gene ambiguous. Germline CDR1 MNHEY, CDR2 SMNVEV (reference sequence). With 5 bases removed from V and 4 bases from J, the gap between germline ends came to 12 bases. The CDR3 consists of 13 residues.

At least ten counts were recorded for this clonotype. The rearrangement links TRBV9 to TRBJ2-3; D is undetermined. Germline lookup yields CDR1 SGDLS and CDR2 YYNGEE. CDR3 length: 10 amino acids. V lost 6 bases, J lost 6 bases, and 5 bases lay in between. The CDR3, as DNA: TGTGCCAGCACGGCGGATACGCAGTATTTT. As protein: CASTADTQYF.

The V gene is TRBV6-6, the J gene TRBJ2-5; D tentatively reads TRBD1 or TRBD2 (6 bases each). V shed 6 bases and J shed 4 bases, with 12 bases lying between them. The germline CDR1 and CDR2 sequences are MNHNY and SVGAGI (reference sequence). CDR3 size: 13 residues. The CDR3 region has the DNA TGTGCCAGCAGGGGGGGCCTAAGAGAGACCCAGTACTTC. Translation gives CASRGGLRETQYF.

In its sample, this clonotype was seen a few times. This chain uses TRBV6-5 with TRBJ2-1, with TRBD2 matching 10 bases. This CDR3 contains 16 residues. Germline CDR1 reads MNHEY; CDR2 reads SVGAGI. Germline trimming cut 1 base from V and 8 bases from J; bases unmatched to any gene: 8. CDR3 nucleotide sequence: TGTGCCAGCAGTTACTGGCCTAGCGGGAGTTGGGATGAGCAGTTCTTC. Translation: CASSYWPSGSWDEQFF.

This clonotype has a handful of counts. This chain joins TRBV11-3 and TRBJ2-4; 8 bases are shared with TRBD1. Per germline, CDR1 SGHNT and CDR2 YENEEA. The trim removed 5 bases at V and 6 bases at J, leaving 6 bases unmatched. The CDR3 is 14 residues long. The CDR3 reads CASSARTGRNIQYF. The CDR3 DNA is TGTGCCAGCAGCGCCAGGACAGGGAGAAACATTCAGTACTTC. Full variable domain (outside the CDR3, taken from reference TRBV11-3 and TRBJ2-4): EAGVVQSPRYKIIEKKQPVAFWCNPISGHNTLYWYLQNLGQGPELLIRYENEEAVDDSQLPKDRFSAERLKGVDSTLKIQPAELGDSAVYLCASSARTGRNIQYFGAGTRLSVL.